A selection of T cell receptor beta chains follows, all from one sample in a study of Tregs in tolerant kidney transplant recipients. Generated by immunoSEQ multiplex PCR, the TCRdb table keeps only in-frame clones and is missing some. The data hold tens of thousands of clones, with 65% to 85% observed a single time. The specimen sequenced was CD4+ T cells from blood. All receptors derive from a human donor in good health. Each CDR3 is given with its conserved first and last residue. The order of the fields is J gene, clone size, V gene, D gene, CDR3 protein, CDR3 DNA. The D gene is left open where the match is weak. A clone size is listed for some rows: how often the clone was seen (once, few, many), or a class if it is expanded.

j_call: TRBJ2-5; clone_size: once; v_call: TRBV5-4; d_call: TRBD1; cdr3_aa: CASSRGTGTQETQYF; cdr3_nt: TGTGCCAGCAGTCGGGGGACAGGGACCCAAGAGACCCAGTACTTC
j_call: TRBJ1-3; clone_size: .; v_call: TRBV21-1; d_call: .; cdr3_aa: CASSKDRGFGYSGNTIYF; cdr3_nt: TGTGCCAGCAGCAAAGACAGGGGGTTCGGATACTCTGGAAACACCATATATTTT
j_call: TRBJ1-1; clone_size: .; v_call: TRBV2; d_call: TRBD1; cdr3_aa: CASSEVGQGIEAFF; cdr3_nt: TGTGCCAGCAGTGAAGTAGGACAGGGAATTGAAGCTTTCTTT
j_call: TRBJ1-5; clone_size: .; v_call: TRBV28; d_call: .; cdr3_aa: CASRETGPVMPQHF; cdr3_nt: TGTGCCAGCAGGGAAACCGGGCCCGTGATGCCCCAGCATTTT
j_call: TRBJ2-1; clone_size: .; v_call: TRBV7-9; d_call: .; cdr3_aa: CASSSNRDPSSEQFF; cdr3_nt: TGTGCCAGCAGCTCCAACCGGGACCCCTCAAGTGAGCAGTTCTTC
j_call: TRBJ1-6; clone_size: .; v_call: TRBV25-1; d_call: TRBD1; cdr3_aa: CASSAGDSSSYNSPLHF; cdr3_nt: TGTGCCAGCAGTGCGGGGGACAGCAGCTCCTATAATTCACCCCTCCACTTT
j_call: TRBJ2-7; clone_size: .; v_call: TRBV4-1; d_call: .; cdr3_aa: CASSQDHETAYEQYF; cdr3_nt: TGCGCCAGCAGCCAAGATCACGAGACAGCCTACGAGCAGTACTTC
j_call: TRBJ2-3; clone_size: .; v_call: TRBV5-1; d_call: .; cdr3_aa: CASSSGTDTQYF; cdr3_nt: TGCGCCAGCAGCAGCGGCACAGATACGCAGTATTTT
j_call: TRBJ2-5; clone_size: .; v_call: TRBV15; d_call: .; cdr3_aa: CATSRGFAGRETQYF; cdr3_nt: TGTGCCACCAGCAGAGGGTTCGCGGGACGAGAGACCCAGTACTTC
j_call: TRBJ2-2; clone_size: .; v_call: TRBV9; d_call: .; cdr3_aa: CASSSPQNTGELFF; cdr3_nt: TGTGCCAGCAGCTCCCCGCAGAACACCGGGGAGCTGTTTTTT
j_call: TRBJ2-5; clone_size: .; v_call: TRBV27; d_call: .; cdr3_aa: CASSSLARLETQYF; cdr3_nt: TGTGCCAGCAGTTCCCTAGCAAGGTTGGAGACCCAGTACTTC
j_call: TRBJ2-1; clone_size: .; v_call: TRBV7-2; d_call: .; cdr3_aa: CASRGALNNEQFF; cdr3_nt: TGTGCCAGTAGGGGCGCCCTAAACAATGAGCAGTTCTTC
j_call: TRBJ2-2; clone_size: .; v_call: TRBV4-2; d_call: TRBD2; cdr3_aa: CASSLKVPGLAGGRDTGELFF; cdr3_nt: TGTGCCAGCAGCCTCAAGGTCCCGGGACTAGCGGGAGGGCGTGACACCGGGGAGCTGTTTTTT
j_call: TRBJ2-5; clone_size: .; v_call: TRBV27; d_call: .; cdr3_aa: CASSLQGWQTQYF; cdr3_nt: TGTGCCAGCAGTTTACAGGGTTGGCAGACCCAGTACTTC
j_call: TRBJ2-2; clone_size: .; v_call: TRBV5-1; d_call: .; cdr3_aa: CASSLVALQNTGELFF; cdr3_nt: TGCGCCAGCAGCTTGGTAGCACTCCAGAACACCGGGGAGCTGTTTTTT
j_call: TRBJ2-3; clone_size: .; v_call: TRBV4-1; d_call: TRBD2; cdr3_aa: CASSPLAGVSTDTQYF; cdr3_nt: TGCGCCAGCAGCCCCTTAGCGGGGGTGAGCACAGATACGCAGTATTTT
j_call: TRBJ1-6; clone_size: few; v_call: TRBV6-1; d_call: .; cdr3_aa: CASSVRSPLHF; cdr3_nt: TGTGCCAGCAGTGTCCGTTCACCCCTCCACTTT
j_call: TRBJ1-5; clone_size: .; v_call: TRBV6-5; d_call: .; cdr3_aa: CASSSGQRGNQPQHF; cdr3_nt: TGTGCCAGCAGTTCAGGACAGAGGGGCAATCAGCCCCAGCATTTT
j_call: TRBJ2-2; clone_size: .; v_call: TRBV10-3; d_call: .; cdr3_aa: CASTPLWTVTNTGELFF; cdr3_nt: TGTGCCAGCACCCCCCTCTGGACAGTGACCAACACCGGGGAGCTGTTTTTT
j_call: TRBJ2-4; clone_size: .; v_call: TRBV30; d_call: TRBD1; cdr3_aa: CAWARTGALNGVQYF; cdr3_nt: TGTGCCTGGGCGAGAACAGGGGCCTTAAACGGAGTTCAGTACTTC
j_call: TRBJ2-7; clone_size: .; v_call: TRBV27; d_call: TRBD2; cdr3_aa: CASSSLRGAIAYEQYF; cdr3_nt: TGTGCCAGCAGTTCTTTGCGGGGGGCGATTGCTTACGAGCAGTACTTC
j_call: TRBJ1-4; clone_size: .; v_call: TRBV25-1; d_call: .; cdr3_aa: CASSVGTGNEKLFF; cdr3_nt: TGTGCCAGCAGTGTCGGGACGGGAAATGAAAAACTGTTTTTT
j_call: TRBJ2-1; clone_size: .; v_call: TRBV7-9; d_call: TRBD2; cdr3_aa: CASSLGALAGRYNEQFF; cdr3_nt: TGTGCCAGCAGCTTAGGCGCACTAGCGGGGCGATACAATGAGCAGTTCTTC
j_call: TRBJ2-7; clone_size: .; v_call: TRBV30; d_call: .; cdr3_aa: CAWSGGSGPYYEQYF; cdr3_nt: TGTGCCTGGAGCGGAGGGTCGGGGCCCTACTACGAGCAGTACTTC
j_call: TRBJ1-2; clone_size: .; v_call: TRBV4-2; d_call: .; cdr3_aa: CASSQERTNGYTF; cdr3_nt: TGTGCCAGCAGCCAAGAACGGACTAATGGCTACACCTTC
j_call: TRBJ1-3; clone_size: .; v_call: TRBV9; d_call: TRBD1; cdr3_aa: CASSPGTASGNTIYF; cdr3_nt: TGTGCCAGCAGCCCTGGGACAGCCTCTGGAAACACCATATATTTT